This is a list of T cell receptor beta chains from one sample in a study of beta chain features in type 1 diabetes. Generated by immunoSEQ multiplex PCR, the TCRdb table keeps only in-frame clones and is missing some. The repertoire holds 850,000 to 900,000 clones, with 15% to 20% as singletons. The sequenced material came from naive CD4+ T cells from blood. These TCRs come from a woman under 30 in good health. CDR3s include the opening cysteine and the closing phenylalanine or tryptophan. Each record gives: D gene, clone size, J gene, V gene, CDR3 protein, CDR3 DNA. The D gene is left open where the match is weak. Expanded clones get a size class; other rows say once, few or many, or leave the size out.

>-|few|TRBJ1-1|TRBV5-1
CASSSSVGGSTEAFF
TGCGCCAGCAGCTCCTCTGTAGGGGGATCAACTGAAGCTTTCTTT
>TRBD2|-|TRBJ2-3|TRBV4-1
CASSQDAGGADTQYF
TGCGCCAGCAGCCAAGATGCGGGAGGGGCAGATACGCAGTATTTT
>TRBD1|few|TRBJ2-1|TRBV5-1
CASSLQGTGINEQFF
TGCGCCAGCAGCCTGCAAGGGACAGGGATTAATGAGCAGTTCTTC
>-|few|TRBJ2-7|TRBV29-1
CSVVHKFTYEQYF
TGCAGCGTTGTGCATAAATTCACCTACGAGCAGTACTTC
>-|-|TRBJ2-6|TRBV28
CASSPSGSFSGANVLTF
TGTGCCAGCAGTCCTTCAGGCAGCTTTTCTGGGGCCAACGTCCTGACTTTC
>-|-|TRBJ2-3|TRBV10-3
CAISDFNAGGTDTQYF
TGTGCCATCAGTGATTTTAATGCAGGGGGCACAGATACGCAGTATTTT
>-|-|TRBJ2-1|TRBV5-6
CASSPGGYPYNEQFF
TGTGCCAGCAGCCCGGGCGGGTACCCCTACAATGAGCAGTTCTTC
>-|-|TRBJ2-3|TRBV28
CASSSAGTSTDTQYF
TGTGCCAGCAGTTCTGCCGGGACTAGCACAGATACGCAGTATTTT
>-|few|TRBJ2-5|TRBV11-2
CASSAQWGGETQYF
TGTGCCAGCAGCGCGCAGTGGGGTGGAGAGACCCAGTACTTC
>-|few|TRBJ1-2|TRBV7-8
CASSLARRNYGYTF
TGTGCCAGCAGCTTAGCGCGCAGAAACTATGGCTACACCTTC
>TRBD2|-|TRBJ2-7|TRBV7-2
CASSSGIAGVYEQYF
TGTGCCAGCAGCTCGGGAATAGCGGGAGTGTACGAGCAGTACTTC
>-|few|TRBJ2-5|TRBV28
CASREGLATQYF
TGTGCCAGCAGGGAGGGTCTGGCGACCCAGTACTTC
>-|-|TRBJ2-1|TRBV10-1
CASSTEVASINNEQFF
TGCGCCAGCAGTACTGAGGTAGCCTCTATTAACAATGAGCAGTTCTTC
>TRBD1|-|TRBJ1-2|TRBV18
CASSAAGTGLKGYTF
TGTGCCAGCTCAGCCGCCGGGACAGGGCTGAAGGGCTACACCTTC
>-|few|TRBJ2-7|TRBV10-3
CAISATSVQYF
TGTGCCATCAGTGCCACTAGTGTGCAGTACTTC
>TRBD1|few|TRBJ1-1|TRBV2
CASNKGASTEAFF
TGTGCCAGCAACAAGGGGGCAAGCACTGAAGCTTTCTTT
>-|-|TRBJ1-3|TRBV4-2
CASSQDGLTDSGNTIYF
TGTGCCAGCAGCCAAGATGGGTTGACAGATTCTGGAAACACCATATATTTT
>TRBD2|-|TRBJ2-1|TRBV7-2
CASSPGTSGIGLF
TGTGCCAGCAGCCCCGGGACTAGCGGGATCGGACTCTTC
>-|few|TRBJ2-2|TRBV7-3
CASSLNRLANTGELFF
TGTGCCAGCAGCTTGAATAGGCTAGCGAACACCGGGGAGCTGTTTTTT
>-|-|TRBJ2-7|TRBV18
CASSLRLPYEQYF
TGTGCCAGCTCACTTCGGCTCCCCTACGAGCAGTACTTC
>TRBD2|few|TRBJ2-1|TRBV18
CASSPTDSGSSGQFF
TGTGCCAGCTCACCAACGGATAGCGGGAGTTCGGGGCAGTTCTTC
>-|-|TRBJ2-7|TRBV28
CASYYSGAYEQYF
TGTGCCAGCTATTATTCAGGGGCCTACGAGCAGTACTTC
>-|-|TRBJ2-7|TRBV23-1
CASSHRRQGGTYEQYF
TGCGCCAGCAGTCATAGAAGACAGGGAGGAACCTACGAGCAGTACTTC
>-|-|TRBJ2-7|TRBV11-3
CASSLEAGYEQYF
TGTGCCAGCAGCTTAGAGGCGGGGTACGAGCAGTACTTC
>-|few|TRBJ1-5|TRBV27
CASSLQFAGGNQPQHF
TGTGCCAGCTCTCTCCAGTTCGCAGGGGGCAATCAGCCCCAGCATTTT
>-|-|TRBJ2-3|TRBV21-1
CASSTLVGLAGGPTTDTQYF
TGTGCCAGCAGCACCCTGGTGGGACTAGCGGGAGGACCGACCACAGATACGCAGTATTTT
>TRBD2|-|TRBJ2-5|TRBV10-3
CAISARSSGSGETQYF
TGTGCCATCAGTGCACGATCTAGCGGGAGTGGGGAGACCCAGTACTTC
>-|-|TRBJ2-2|TRBV19
CASSSPPGINTGELFF
TGTGCCAGTAGTAGTCCACCTGGAATAAACACCGGGGAGCTGTTTTTT
>TRBD2|few|TRBJ2-1|TRBV29-1
CSARVGGSSYNEQFF
TGCAGCGCGAGAGTGGGCGGGAGCTCCTACAATGAGCAGTTCTTC
>-|-|TRBJ1-4|TRBV6-6
CASSSRQSNEKLFF
TGTGCCAGCAGTTCACGACAGTCTAATGAAAAACTGTTTTTT
>TRBD1|few|TRBJ2-7|TRBV28
CASSSTGAVTYEQYF
TGTGCCAGCAGTTCCACAGGGGCTGTAACCTACGAGCAGTACTTC
>-|-|TRBJ2-7|TRBV5-1
CASSPDGEVAYEQYF
TGCGCCAGCAGCCCGGACGGGGAGGTCGCCTACGAGCAGTACTTC
>TRBD2|few|TRBJ2-3|TRBV5-1
CASSLEGLAGMVDTQYF
TGCGCCAGCAGCTTGGAGGGGCTAGCGGGAATGGTAGATACGCAGTATTTT
>-|few|TRBJ1-4|TRBV9
CASSPTQERWGEKLFF
TGTGCCAGCAGCCCTACACAGGAACGGTGGGGTGAAAAACTGTTTTTT
>-|few|TRBJ2-5|TRBV7-2
CASSLSGRARSGETQYF
TGTGCCAGCAGCTTATCGGGCAGGGCAAGATCAGGGGAGACCCAGTACTTC
>TRBD1|-|TRBJ1-1|TRBV7-6
CASSLADTGGEAFF
TGTGCCAGCAGCCTAGCAGATACAGGGGGCGAAGCTTTCTTT
>-|few|TRBJ1-1|TRBV5-4
CASSLGTENTEAFF
TGTGCCAGCAGCTTGGGCACAGAGAACACTGAAGCTTTCTTT
>-|-|TRBJ2-2|TRBV7-9
CASSLVRTNTGELFF
TGTGCCAGCAGCTTAGTGCGGACGAACACCGGGGAGCTGTTTTTT
>-|-|TRBJ1-1|TRBV15
CATSRDPTTVPSAFF
TGTGCCACCAGCAGAGATCCAACGACGGTACCATCGGCTTTCTTT
>-|-|TRBJ1-1|TRBV7-9
CASSLVLRTTEAFF
TGTGCCAGCAGCTTAGTACTCAGAACCACTGAAGCTTTCTTT
>TRBD2|few|TRBJ2-2|TRBV5-4
CASSLGREGKAGELFF
TGTGCCAGCAGCTTGGGGAGGGAGGGGAAAGCCGGGGAGCTGTTTTTT
>TRBD2|-|TRBJ2-5|TRBV4-2
CASSPSGRASETQYF
TGTGCCAGCAGCCCTAGCGGGAGGGCCTCGGAGACCCAGTACTTC
>-|few|TRBJ1-2|TRBV2
CASSDVKGVGYTF
TGTGCCAGCAGTGACGTGAAGGGTGTGGGCTACACCTTC
>TRBD1|few|TRBJ2-7|TRBV28
CAALSAGTGTEQYF
TGTGCCGCCCTATCGGCCGGGACAGGGACGGAGCAGTACTTC